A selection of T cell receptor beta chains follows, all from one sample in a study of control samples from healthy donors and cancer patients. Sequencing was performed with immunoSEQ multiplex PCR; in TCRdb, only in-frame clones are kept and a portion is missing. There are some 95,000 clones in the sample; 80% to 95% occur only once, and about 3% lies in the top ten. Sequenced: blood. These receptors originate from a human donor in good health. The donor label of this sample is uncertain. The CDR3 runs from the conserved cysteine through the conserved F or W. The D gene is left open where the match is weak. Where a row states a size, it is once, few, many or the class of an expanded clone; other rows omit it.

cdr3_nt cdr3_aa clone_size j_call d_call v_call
TGTGCCAGCAGTGAGGGGGATACCAATGAGCAGTTCTTC CASSEGDTNEQFF few TRBJ2-1 - TRBV6-4
TGTGCCAGTAGTGTTGAGTATGAGCAGTTCTTC CASSVEYEQFF - TRBJ2-1 - TRBV19
TGTGCCAGTAGTATTGGGGCCGCGGCGGCTGGAAACACCATATATTTT CASSIGAAAAGNTIYF - TRBJ1-3 - TRBV19
TGCGCCAGCTCACCCGGGACACCAGACGAGCAGTACTTC CASSPGTPDEQYF - TRBJ2-7 - TRBV10-2
TGTGCCAGCTACCGGGACGCTGGCTACACCTTC CASYRDAGYTF - TRBJ1-2 - TRBV9
TGTGCCAGCAGTTACTCGGGGGACACAGATACGCAGTATTTT CASSYSGDTDTQYF - TRBJ2-3 - TRBV6-5
TGCGCCAGCAGCTCCGGACAGGGCGCAGATACGCAGTATTTT CASSSGQGADTQYF - TRBJ2-3 TRBD1 TRBV5-1
TGTGCCAGCAGCGAATCCAGCTCCTACAATGAGCAGTTCTTC CASSESSSYNEQFF - TRBJ2-1 - TRBV7-2
TGTGCCACCAGCGGACGGGGGTTTACCCAGTACTTC CATSGRGFTQYF - TRBJ2-5 - TRBV15
TGTGCCGCCGGGGTCCGGGAGCTGTTTTTT CAAGVRELFF - TRBJ2-2 - TRBV6-5
TGCGCCAGCAGCATCGACCCGGGACAGGATTTGGAATCACCCCTCCACTTT CASSIDPGQDLESPLHF once TRBJ1-6 TRBD1 TRBV5-1
TGTGCCAGCAGCTTAGGTGTGACAGGGGGGACTGAAGCTTTCTTT CASSLGVTGGTEAFF - TRBJ1-1 TRBD1 TRBV5-5
TGTGCCAGTAGTTCTCCTAACAGGGATAATTCACCCCTCCACTTT CASSSPNRDNSPLHF - TRBJ1-6 - TRBV19
TGCGCCAGCAGTATCAGGGGGTTGGGCACAGATACGCAGTATTTT CASSIRGLGTDTQYF - TRBJ2-3 TRBD1 TRBV5-1
TGTGCCAGCAGCTTAGATCGGAGACAACTGTTTTTT CASSLDRRQLFF - TRBJ1-4 - TRBV11-2
TGTGCCAGCAGTAAACAGGGGAAAGAGTACTTC CASSKQGKEYF - TRBJ2-5 TRBD1 TRBV27
TGTGCCAGCAGCCAAGATCCACAGGGGAACCTTGACATTCAGTACTTC CASSQDPQGNLDIQYF - TRBJ2-4 TRBD1 TRBV3-1/TRBV3-2
TGTGCCACCAGTGGTGCAGCAGAGGACTATGGCTACACCTTC CATSGAAEDYGYTF - TRBJ1-2 - TRBV24-1
TGCGCCAGCAGCGTAGAATTCCCGGGACAGATGAACACTGAAGCTTTCTTT CASSVEFPGQMNTEAFF once TRBJ1-1 TRBD1 TRBV5-1
TGTGCCATCAGTGAGTCAGGAGCGAAGGTCGATGGCTACACCTTC CAISESGAKVDGYTF - TRBJ1-2 - TRBV10-3
TGTGCCATCAGTACAGGGGTGAACACTGAAGCTTTCTTT CAISTGVNTEAFF once TRBJ1-1 TRBD1 TRBV10-3
TGTGCCAGCACGACAGGGGGCCTTGGCTACACCTTC CASTTGGLGYTF - TRBJ1-2 TRBD1 TRBV6-5
TGTGCCAGCAACGTCTTAGCGTCAGGAAACACCATATATTTT CASNVLASGNTIYF - TRBJ1-3 - TRBV6-5
TGTGCCAGTAGTATAGGACAGAAATCTCAGCCCCAGCATTTT CASSIGQKSQPQHF - TRBJ1-5 - TRBV19
TGCGCCAGCAGCCAGGGGGCAACGAACACTGAAGCTTTCTTT CASSQGATNTEAFF - TRBJ1-1 TRBD1 TRBV5-1
TGTGCCAGTAGTATTAAACTAGCGGGGGGTCTAGGACTCACAGATACGCAGTATTTT CASSIKLAGGLGLTDTQYF - TRBJ2-3 TRBD2 TRBV19
TGTGCCGCCAGCAAAGGAAGGCAGGGAGGCTACACCTTC CAASKGRQGGYTF - TRBJ1-2 - TRBV28
TGTGCCAGCAGTTCAAGGGAGCCCCAGCATTTT CASSSREPQHF - TRBJ1-5 - TRBV27
TGTGCCAGTAGTAGACCCCGCGGGACAGGCCTTAACACTGAAGCTTTCTTT CASSRPRGTGLNTEAFF - TRBJ1-1 TRBD1 TRBV19